The rows below give T cell receptor beta chains drawn from one sample of a study of blood T cell repertoires in COVID-19. Produced via immunoSEQ multiplex PCR; TCRdb's table is partial and in-frame only. The table lists 93,000 or so clones, 87% of them singletons. The sample comprised peripheral blood. These TCRs come from a human donor in a cohort sampled during active COVID-19. CDR3s include the opening cysteine and the closing phenylalanine or tryptophan.

v_gene	j_gene	len	CDR3aa
TRBV9	TRBJ2-3	16	CASSVGGQGLADTQYF
TRBV7-6	TRBJ1-4	16	CASSLSGGATNEKLFF
TRBV6-5	TRBJ1-3	14	CASYTGDSGNTIYF
TRBV30	TRBJ2-7	13	CAWSKGQGYEQYF
TRBV11-1	TRBJ2-3	15	CASSPGTGHDATQYF
TRBV5-1	TRBJ2-7	12	CASGLGGNEQYF
TRBV28	TRBJ1-3	18	CASSLGRDRPYSGNTIYF
TRBV19	TRBJ2-5	14	CASSGGRGQETQYF
TRBV4-1	TRBJ2-4	15	CASSQGAQREDIQYF
TRBV9	TRBJ1-1	15	CASSVRGGANTEAFF
TRBV7-9	TRBJ2-6	15	CASSRTRSGANVLTF
TRBV6-5	TRBJ1-1	14	CASRTEGMNTEAFF
TRBV19	TRBJ2-3	16	CASSITVPVSTDTQYF
TRBV18	TRBJ2-7	13	CASSRGDGYEQYF
TRBV5-1	TRBJ2-7	16	CASKEDISQGIYEQYF
TRBV6-6	TRBJ1-4	13	CASSLPGDEKLFF
TRBV27	TRBJ2-1	15	CASSYLAGGYNEQFF
TRBV5-6	TRBJ1-4	14	CASSLVQGGEKLFF
TRBV19	TRBJ1-5	15	CASSIETGLGQPQHF
TRBV7-9	TRBJ1-1	13	CASSTQGYTEAFF
TRBV5-1	TRBJ2-7	16	CASSLAIELASYEQYF
TRBV6-1	TRBJ1-2	15	CASSDSGTPNYGYTF
TRBV28	TRBJ1-1	15	CASSQGGAGNTEAFF
TRBV15	TRBJ2-1	15	CATSRGQGAYNEQFF
TRBV7-2	TRBJ2-2	14	CASSIRQGTGELFF
TRBV6-5	TRBJ2-3	15	CASSSPQGGTDTQYF
TRBV5-6	TRBJ2-7	15	CASSQYSRVGYEQYF
TRBV7-3	TRBJ2-7	15	CASSLSATAASEQYF
TRBV9	TRBJ2-2	16	CASSVDPVSNTGELFF
TRBV10-3	TRBJ1-6	17	CAISAHLGQGENSPLHF
TRBV18	TRBJ2-7	13	CASSPPVSYEQYF
TRBV11-2	TRBJ2-1	13	CASRLTGDHEQFF
TRBV18	TRBJ2-5	15	CASSPDRGIQETQYF
TRBV6-1	TRBJ1-4	15	CASSETTGLHEKLFF
TRBV28	TRBJ1-4	15	CAHRGAVGTNEKLFF
TRBV6-2/TRBV6-3	TRBJ2-2	14	CASSDGGAFGELFF
TRBV27	TRBJ1-1	16	CASRPRDRAPNTEAFF
TRBV27	TRBJ2-5	13	CASSSRTGRDQYF
TRBV4-1	TRBJ1-5	14	CASSQDREDQPQHF
TRBV7-7	TRBJ2-7	15	CASSLSRTGRDEQYF
TRBV3-1/TRBV3-2	TRBJ1-1	14	CASASGDPNTEAFF
TRBV28	TRBJ1-4	19	CASSPRQGTNEATNEKLFF
TRBV6-5	TRBJ2-7	12	CASTDGWTEQYF
TRBV18	TRBJ2-1	15	CASSPPSGEYNEQFF
TRBV19	TRBJ2-3	15	CASSKTRVSTDTQYF
TRBV18	TRBJ1-2	17	CASSLYDRPISNYGYTF
TRBV27	TRBJ1-2	18	CASSLSGWGQGGEYGYTF
TRBV7-2	TRBJ2-1	14	CASSYLAGASEQFF
TRBV7-9	TRBJ2-7	14	CASSPKGTGNKQYF
TRBV7-9	TRBJ2-1	17	CASSLVLAGSSYNEQFF
TRBV5-1	TRBJ2-1	16	CASSPNFASGGNEQFF
TRBV9	TRBJ2-1	14	CASSLGTGDNEQFF